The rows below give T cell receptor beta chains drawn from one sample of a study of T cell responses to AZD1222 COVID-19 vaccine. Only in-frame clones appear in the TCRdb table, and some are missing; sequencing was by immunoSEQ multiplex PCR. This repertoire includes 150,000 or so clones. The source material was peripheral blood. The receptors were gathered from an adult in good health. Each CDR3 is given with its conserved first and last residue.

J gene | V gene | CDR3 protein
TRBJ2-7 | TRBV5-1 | CASSLDGAYEQYF
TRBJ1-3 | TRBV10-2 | CASTENRGISGNTIYF
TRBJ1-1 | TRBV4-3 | CASSLKALNTEAFF
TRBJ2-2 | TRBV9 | CASSAWKAGELFF
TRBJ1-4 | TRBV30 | CAWSVLQGTNEKLFF
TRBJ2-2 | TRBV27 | CASRRTSGGDLYAGELFF
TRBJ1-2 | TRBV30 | CAWSVLLRPLNYGYTF
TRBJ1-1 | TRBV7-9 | CASSFTGLTEAFF
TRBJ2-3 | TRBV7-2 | CASRNNRASTDTQYF
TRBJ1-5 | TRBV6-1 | CASSENLLDRNQPQHF
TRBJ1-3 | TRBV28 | CASSPGGGRSGNTIYF
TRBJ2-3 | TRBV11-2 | CASESGATDTQYF
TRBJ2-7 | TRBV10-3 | CAISQTDTYEQYF
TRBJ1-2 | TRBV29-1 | CSVDGRGNHGYTF
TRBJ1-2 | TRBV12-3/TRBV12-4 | CASSPDGVGGYTF
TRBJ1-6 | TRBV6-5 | CASSYSSGFPGSPLHF
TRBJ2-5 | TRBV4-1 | CASSQGDRGRETQYF
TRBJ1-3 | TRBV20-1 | CSASTGSGNTIYF